These 20 T cell receptor beta chains originate from one sample sequenced in a study of blood T cell repertoires in COVID-19. Profiled with immunoSEQ multiplex PCR; TCRdb holds only in-frame clones, not every one. The data show over 200,000 clones, under 90% seen once. Sequencing was carried out using PBMCs or T cells enriched from blood (not recorded which). The receptors come from a man aged 55 to 69 who had recovered from COVID-19.

The rearrangement uses TRBV9 and TRBJ2-1, with D perhaps matching TRBD2 (5 bases). This CDR3 has 16 amino acids. Germline-derived CDR1 and CDR2 are SGDLS and YYNGEE. Deletions cut 0 bases from V and 2 bases from J, with 12 bases between. CDR3 in DNA: TGTGCCAGCAGCGTAGCTTCGGGGTTCCCCTACAATGAGCAGTTCTTC. Residues: CASSVASGFPYNEQFF.

On this clone itself: An end of the junction does not agree with germline; a read error may underlie this. The chain couples TRBV12-5 to TRBJ1-3, with 8 bases aligning to TRBD1. Germline CDR1 is LGHNT and CDR2 is FRNRAP. The CDR3 loop spans 14 amino acids. Written as DNA, the CDR3 is TGTGCTAGTGGTTTGGCCAGGGGGCCATTCTCACCTGTATTT. Its protein is CASGLARGPFSPVF. The entire variable domain, with the rest obtained from reference TRBV12-5 and TRBJ1-3, is as follows: DARVTQTPRHKVTEMGQEVTMRCQPILGHNTVFWYRQTMMQGLELLAYFRNRAPLDDSGMPKDRFSAEMPDATLATLKIQPSEPRDSAVYFCASGLARGPFSPVFGEGSWLTVV.

The chain is built from TRBV11-2 and TRBJ1-3; D is perhaps TRBD1 (6 bases). CDR3 length equals 16 residues. Trimming shortened V by 8 bases and J by 0 bases, and 17 bases separated the two germline ends. Germline loops: CDR1 SGHAT, CDR2 FQNNGV. The CDR3 here is CASGGQGRISGNTIYF. The CDR3 bases are TGTGCCAGCGGCGGGCAGGGGCGCATCTCTGGAAACACCATATATTTT.

Note on this clone: The same CDR3 can be traced to other DNA sequences in this sample. V gene TRBV24-1 combines with J gene TRBJ2-3, with TRBD2 identical over 11 bases. With V trimmed by 9 bases and J by 0 bases, 1 base remained unmatched. The CDR3 has 14 residues. Germline V gene lookup returns CDR1 KGHDR and CDR2 SFDVKD. This CDR3 is CATSSGGSTDTQYF. The CDR3 nucleotides are TGTGCCACCTCTAGCGGGGGGAGCACAGATACGCAGTATTTT.

This clone was observed a few times. The chain uses TRBV7-6 and TRBJ1-5; unclear D gene. Looked up from germline, CDR1 is SGHVS and CDR2 is FNYEAQ. This CDR3 is built from 15 residues. Trimming removed 1 base at V and 4 bases at J, with 11 bases between. DNA of the CDR3: TGTGCCAGCAGCTTAGGGGCCGCGAGTAATCAGCCCCAGCATTTT. This sequence encodes CASSLGAASNQPQHF.

The gene calls are TRBV19 and TRBJ1-5; a possible D gene is TRBD1 (6 bases). CDR3 length equals 16 residues. V lost 2 bases and J 4 bases, leaving 15 bases between the germline ends. The germline V gene has CDR1 LNHDA and CDR2 SQIVND (reference sequence). The CDR3 protein is CASSILGDRTNQPQHF. CDR3 nucleotides: TGTGCCAGTAGTATACTCGGAGACAGGACTAATCAGCCCCAGCATTTT.

This chain links TRBV9 with TRBJ1-2; D not resolved. Germline CDR1 is SGDLS and CDR2 is YYNGEE. Trimming removed 4 bases at V and 0 bases at J, with 10 bases between. CDR3 length: 14 residues. The CDR3 sequence: CASSPRHTNYGYTF. The CDR3, as DNA: TGTGCCAGCAGCCCCCGCCACACTAACTATGGCTACACCTTC.

This chain links TRBV7-2 with TRBJ1-2; the match to TRBD1 covers 11 bases. Losses at the gene ends were 6 bases for V and 8 bases for J; bases not matched to a gene: 8. Germline lookup yields CDR1 SGHTA and CDR2 FQGNSA. The CDR3 contains 14 residues. CDR3 coding DNA: TGTGCCAGCAGACTCCGGGACAGGGGGTTGGGCTACACCTTC. Amino acids: CASRLRDRGLGYTF.

CDR3 residues: CASTLRRDTEAFF. In DNA, the CDR3 is TGCGCCAGCACGCTCAGGCGGGATACTGAAGCTTTCTTT. The chain couples TRBV10-2 to TRBJ1-1; D is undetermined. Germline V gene lookup returns CDR1 WSHSY and CDR2 SAAADI. Deletions cut 7 bases from V and 5 bases from J, with 14 bases between. The CDR3 is 13 amino acids.

The V call is TRBV11-2, the J call TRBJ1-4; possible D gene TRBD1, 6 bases. V lost 2 bases to trimming and J lost 5 bases, with 15 bases between them. This CDR3 spans 16 amino acids. CDR1 SGHAT and CDR2 FQNNGV come from the germline V gene. CDR3 bases: TGTGCCAGCAGCTTAACCCTGACAGGCCCGAATGAAAAACTGTTTTTT. This codes for CASSLTLTGPNEKLFF.

This clone was seen a few times. This chain links TRBV6-2 or TRBV6-3 with TRBJ2-7; D is possibly TRBD1 (6 bases). V dropped 5 bases and J dropped 1 base, with 9 bases sitting between them. The CDR3 sequence is 13 residues long. The germline V gene has CDR1 MNHEY and CDR2 SVGEGT. CDR3 residues: CASSGGGSYEQYF. CDR3 in DNA: TGTGCCAGCAGTGGGGGCGGTTCCTACGAGCAGTACTTC.

This clone showed up just once. The V and J genes are TRBV11-3 and TRBJ2-5; TRBD2 agrees at 11 bases. This CDR3 comprises 17 residues. Per germline, CDR1 SGHNT and CDR2 YENEEA. The V gene end was trimmed by 0 bases and the J gene end by 4 bases; junction bases not matched to a gene: 7. In DNA form, the CDR3 reads TGTGCCAGCAGCTTAGATGGTCGGCTAGCGGGGGGAGAGACCCAGTACTTC. This gives the protein CASSLDGRLAGGETQYF.

This clone was picked up a small number of times. The chain joins TRBV3-1 (or the pseudogene TRBV3-2) to TRBJ2-7; 10 positions agree with TRBD2. Trimming cost V 1 base and J 4 bases; bases outside gene matches: 10. Germline V gene sequence: CDR1 LGHDT, CDR2 YNNKEL (reference sequence). This CDR3 region has 17 residues. The CDR3 sequence: CASSQGLGTSGDYEQYF. CDR3 in DNA: TGTGCCAGCAGCCAAGGGTTGGGAACTAGCGGGGATTACGAGCAGTACTTC.

The chain links TRBV20-1 to TRBJ1-6; 7 nucleotides line up with TRBD1. Per the germline V gene, CDR1 is DFQATT and CDR2 is SNEGSKA (reference sequence). The CDR3 totals 13 residues. With 3 bases clipped from V and 8 bases from J, the junction kept 4 bases outside the gene matches. CDR3 bases: TGCAGTGCTAGTCAGGGGGTGGATTCACCCCTCCACTTT. Its protein product is CSASQGVDSPLHF.

The CDR3: CASSALGGLYEQYF. The CDR3 coding sequence is TGTGCCAGCAGTGCTTTGGGAGGGCTCTACGAGCAGTACTTC. This chain links TRBV2 with TRBJ2-7; 7 bases agree with TRBD2. Losses at the gene ends were 4 bases for V and 3 bases for J; bases not matched to a gene: 6. The CDR3 loop spans 14 amino acids. Germline V CDR1 and CDR2: SNHLY, FYNNEI. The full variable domain, rest sourced from reference TRBV2 and TRBJ2-7, is EPEVTQTPSHQVTQMGQEVILRCVPISNHLYFYWYRQILGQKVEFLVSFYNNEISEKSEIFDDQFSVERPDGSNFTLKIRSTKLEDSAMYFCASSALGGLYEQYFGPGTRLTVT.

V is TRBV7-2 and J is TRBJ2-1; TRBD1 agrees at 10 bases. The V gene's germline CDR1 is SGHTA and CDR2 FQGNSA. The CDR3 covers 14 residues. The V and J ends lost 4 bases and 7 bases, in that order; junction bases with no gene match: 4. The CDR3 nucleotides are TGTGCCAGCAGCTCGACAGGGGGCCTAAATGAGCAGTTCTTC. Protein product: CASSSTGGLNEQFF.

This clone was seen more than once but under ten times. The J gene is TRBJ2-6, the V gene TRBV13, with unresolved D. Trimming stripped 2 bases from V and 0 bases from J, with 5 bases between. The CDR3 loop spans 15 amino acids. Germline values: CDR1 PRHDT, CDR2 FYEKMQ (reference sequence). Here the CDR3 DNA reads TGTGCCAGCAGCTTATTCCGCTCTGGGGCCAACGTCCTGACTTTC. It is translated as CASSLFRSGANVLTF.

The chain carries TRBV7-2 and TRBJ2-2; 7 bases align to TRBD2. There are 14 residues in the CDR3. Losses at the gene ends were 1 base for V and 12 bases for J; bases not matched to a gene: 8. Germline values: CDR1 SGHTA, CDR2 FQGNSA. CDR3 coding DNA: TGTGCCAGCAGCTTAGAAGGGGCGCGGGGGAAGCTGTTTTTT. It translates to CASSLEGARGKLFF. Full variable domain (missing parts from reference TRBV7-2 and TRBJ2-2): GAGVSQSPSNKVTEKGKDVELRCDPISGHTALYWYRQSLGQGLEFLIYFQGNSAPDKSGLPSDRFSAERTGGSVSTLTIQRTQQEDSAVYLCASSLEGARGKLFFGEGSRLTVL.

The rearrangement joins TRBV4-3 to TRBJ1-2; TRBD1 might be the D (6 bases). CDR3 length equals 15 residues. CDR1 and CDR2 (germline): LGHNA, YSLEER. V was shortened by 2 bases and J by 3 bases, with 13 bases between the two germline ends. CDR3 sequence reads: CASSQSVGTHYGYTF. DNA of the CDR3: TGCGCCAGCAGCCAATCTGTCGGGACACACTATGGCTACACCTTC.

Note on this clone: Within the sample, other DNA sequences also encode this same CDR3. This chain joins TRBV24-1 and TRBJ1-2; D gene unclear. V was trimmed by 4 bases and J by 8 bases, leaving 13 bases between them. Germline CDR1 reads KGHDR; CDR2 reads SFDVKD. CDR3 size: 13 residues. The CDR3 DNA is TGTGCCACCAGTGACGCGGATCGGGGAGGCTACACCTTC. Translating it yields CATSDADRGGYTF.